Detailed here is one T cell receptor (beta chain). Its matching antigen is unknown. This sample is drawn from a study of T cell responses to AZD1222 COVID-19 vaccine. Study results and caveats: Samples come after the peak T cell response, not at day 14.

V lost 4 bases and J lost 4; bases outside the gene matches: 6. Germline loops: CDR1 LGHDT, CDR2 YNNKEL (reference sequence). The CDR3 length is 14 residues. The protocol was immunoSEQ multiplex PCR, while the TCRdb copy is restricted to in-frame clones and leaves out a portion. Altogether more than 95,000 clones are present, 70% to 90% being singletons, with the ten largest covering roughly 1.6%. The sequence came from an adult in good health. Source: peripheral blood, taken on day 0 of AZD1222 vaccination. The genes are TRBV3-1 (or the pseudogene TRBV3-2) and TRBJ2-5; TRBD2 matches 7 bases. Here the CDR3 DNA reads TGTGCCAGCAGCCCCGCCGGGAGGTCAGAGACCCAGTACTTC. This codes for CASSPAGRSETQYF.